A single sample is the source of the 13 T cell receptor beta chains below, sequenced in a study of blood T cells in healthy people across ages. The second PCR ran 7 to 11 cycles with a sample-barcoded 5' primer and J-beta primers. MiXCR, run by TCRdb on the 5' RACE reads, gives a single entry per CDR3 protein. This table has some 780,000 distinct CDR3 sequences, approximately 53% appearing once. Sequencing was carried out using blood. The receptors derive from a man aged 40-49 years in good health.

This chain connects TRBV6-5 to TRBJ1-1; the D is unclear. Germline CDR1 MNHEY, CDR2 SVGAGI. V was trimmed by 5 bases and J by 0 bases, leaving 10 bases between them. This CDR3 spans 14 amino acids. The CDR3 sequence: CASSKQLMNTEAFF. In DNA, the CDR3 is TGTGCCAGCAGTAAACAGCTCATGAACACTGAAGCTTTCTTT.

This sequence joins TRBV11-2 and TRBJ2-7; the D is unclear. CDR1 and CDR2 from the germline V gene are SGHAT and FQNNGV. The CDR3 consists of 15 residues. V shed 0 bases and J shed 1 base, with 10 bases lying between them. The CDR3 region is CASSLEWPDSYEQYF. The CDR3 DNA follows: TGTGCCAGCAGCTTAGAATGGCCAGATTCCTACGAGCAGTACTTC.

The V gene is TRBV6-2 or TRBV6-3, the J gene TRBJ2-3, with TRBD2 matching 9 bases. V lost 6 bases, J lost 5 bases, and 12 bases stayed unmatched. In germline, CDR1 is MNHEY, CDR2 SVGEGT. The CDR3 runs to 16 residues. This CDR3 is CASSHGIAGDLDTQYF. The CDR3 DNA reads as TGTGCCAGCAGCCACGGGATAGCGGGAGATCTAGATACGCAGTATTTT.

This clonotype showed up just a few times. The gene calls are TRBV7-8 and TRBJ2-7; D remains ambiguous. V was trimmed by 8 bases and J by 7 bases, leaving 24 bases between them. From germline, CDR1 is SGHVS and CDR2 FQNEAQ. The CDR3 runs 15 residues. Here the CDR3 reads CASSETLSGYNEQYF. In DNA form, the CDR3 reads TGTGCCAGCTCCGAGACTCTCTCGGGTTACAATGAGCAGTACTTC. Based on the CDR3 plus reference TRBV7-8 and TRBJ2-7, the full variable domain is GAGVSQSPRYKVAKRGQDVALRCDPISGHVSLFWYQQALGQGPEFLTYFQNEAQLDKSGLPSDRFFAERPEGSVSTLKIQRTQQEDSAVYLCASSETLSGYNEQYFGPGTRLTVT.

The rearrangement uses TRBV12-5 and TRBJ2-5; TRBD2 matches 7 bases. With V trimmed by 5 bases and J by 11 bases, 20 bases remained unmatched. From germline, CDR1 is LGHNT and CDR2 FRNRAP. CDR3 size: 16 residues. The DNA of the CDR3 is TGTGCTAGTGGTCCGGCTAGGGGAGGGCCTGGTAATGAGCAGTACTTC. Encoded protein: CASGPARGGPGNEQYF.

The chain employs TRBV5-1 and TRBJ2-1, with a possible D match to TRBD2 (6 bases). V lost 4 bases, J lost 4 bases, and 18 bases lay in between. The CDR3 spans 16 residues. From germline, CDR1 is SGHRS and CDR2 YFSETQ. CDR3 in DNA: TGCGCCAGCAGCCCCGTTAACGGCGGGGTATACAATGAGCAGTTCTTC. This gives the protein CASSPVNGGVYNEQFF.

This sequence joins TRBV7-8 and TRBJ2-7; no clear D. The germline V gene encodes CDR1 SGHVS and CDR2 FQNEAQ. The CDR3 contains 13 residues. Trimming pared 2 bases from V and 6 bases from J, leaving 11 bases between. The DNA for the CDR3 is TGTGCCAGCAGCTTACAGGCTAACGGCGAGCAGTACTTC. Protein sequence: CASSLQANGEQYF.

V is TRBV20-1 and J is TRBJ2-3, with 8 bases that match TRBD2. The germline V gene has CDR1 DFQATT and CDR2 SNEGSKA (reference sequence). The CDR3 consists of 15 residues. V gave up 4 bases and J gave up 5 bases; unmatched junction bases: 11. CDR3 protein: CSAINSGAQKDTQYF. CDR3 DNA sequence: TGCAGTGCTATTAATAGCGGGGCCCAAAAAGATACGCAGTATTTT.

V is TRBV12-3 or TRBV12-4 and J is TRBJ2-1, with 7 bases identical to TRBD2. The CDR3 is 15 residues long. J gave up 4 bases and V 5 bases, and 8 bases lay outside the gene matches. The CDR3 region has the DNA TGTGCCAGCAGTCCCGGACTAGTGAAATACAATGAGCAGTTCTTC. This encodes CASSPGLVKYNEQFF.

CDR3 sequence reads: CASSQDLGGGGRAYEQYF. The CDR3 DNA reads TGCGCCAGCAGCCAAGATTTAGGGGGGGGCGGACGGGCCTACGAGCAGTACTTC. This chain links TRBV4-3 with TRBJ2-5; weak D call: TRBD2 (7 bases). Near its end, the DNA agrees better with TRBJ2-7, so the J call may be wrong. This CDR3 spans 18 amino acids. The germline V gene has CDR1 LGHNA and CDR2 YSLEER.

The J gene is TRBJ2-3, the V gene TRBV3-1, with D possibly being TRBD1 or TRBD2 (5 bases each). This CDR3 has 14 amino acids. V lost 0 bases, J lost 4 bases, and 8 bases lay in between. From germline, CDR1 is LGHDT and CDR2 YNNKEL (reference sequence). The CDR3 here is CASSQDWGSDTQYF. The CDR3 DNA sequence: TGTGCCAGCAGCCAAGACTGGGGGTCAGATACGCAGTATTTT.

V and J are TRBV7-2 and TRBJ2-7; D unresolved. Trimming took 2 bases from V and 1 from J, leaving 9 bases between them. The CDR3 has 14 amino acids. Germline loops: CDR1 SGHTA, CDR2 FQGNSA. The CDR3 loop is CASSLLAQSYEQYF. For the CDR3, the DNA is TGTGCCAGCAGCTTATTAGCACAGTCCTACGAGCAGTACTTC.

The genes are TRBV12-3 or TRBV12-4 and TRBJ1-1; D remains ambiguous. This CDR3 is 12 amino acids long. V was shortened by 3 bases and J by 7 bases, with 9 bases between the two germline ends. The CDR3, as DNA: TGTGCCAGCAGTTTTCAGTCTTGTGAAGCTTTCTTT. This sequence encodes CASSFQSCEAFF.